The 8 T cell receptor beta chains below come from one sample, sequenced in a study of post-analysis software for immune sequencing data. Study conclusions and caveats: Compared with controls, patients had more of 4 to 6 TRBV segments, including TRBV5-6, TRBV5-1 and TRBV20-1.

No antigen has been assigned to these receptors. Sequencing libraries made from TCR beta cDNA carried unique molecular identifiers. TCRdb itself ran the PCR reads through MiXCR, one entry per CDR3 protein. The table lists about 820,000 distinct CDR3 sequences, approximately 53% of them singletons. Sequenced: blood. These receptors were obtained from a girl under 18 with multiple sclerosis.

The J gene is TRBJ1-2, the V gene TRBV9; no firm D call. The germline gives CDR1 SGDLS, CDR2 YYNGEE. Trimming took 0 bases from V and 1 from J, leaving 7 bases between them. This CDR3 has 14 amino acids. CDR3 in amino acids: CASSVDRDNYGYTF. Here the CDR3 DNA reads TGTGCCAGCAGCGTAGATCGAGATAACTATGGCTACACCTTC.

The rearrangement links TRBV7-3 to TRBJ2-3; 10 nucleotides agree with TRBD2. Germline V gene sequence: CDR1 SGHTA, CDR2 FQGTGA. Unmatched junction bases numbered 8, after V lost 0 bases and J lost 5 bases. This CDR3 is built from 17 residues. CDR3: CASSLTTSGAHRDTQYF. CDR3 in DNA: TGTGCCAGCAGCTTAACTACTAGCGGGGCCCACCGAGATACGCAGTATTTT.

This clonotype came up a few times. This chain uses TRBV4-1 with TRBJ2-5; D might be TRBD2 (7 bases). The CDR3 is 16 residues long. Germline V gene sequence: CDR1 MGHRA, CDR2 YSYEKL. With 4 bases removed from V and 1 base from J, the gap between germline ends came to 16 bases. This CDR3 reads CASSPSQGGLQETQYF. The CDR3 nucleotides are TGCGCCAGCAGCCCTTCACAGGGAGGGCTCCAAGAGACCCAGTACTTC.

The rearrangement joins TRBV7-9 to TRBJ2-5; D remains ambiguous. The V end was cut by 5 bases, the J end by 5 bases, with 6 bases between. The CDR3 is 11 residues long. CDR1 and CDR2 (germline): SEHNR, FQNEAQ (reference sequence). CDR3: CASSGSETQYF. CDR3 DNA: TGTGCCAGCAGCGGATCGGAGACCCAGTACTTC.

This clonotype was seen a few times. CDR3 in amino acids: CASSYSDRTGELFF. The CDR3 DNA sequence: TGTGCCAGCAGTTACTCGGATCGGACCGGGGAGCTGTTTTTT. This chain uses TRBV6-5 with TRBJ2-2; D remains ambiguous. The V gene's germline CDR1 is MNHEY and CDR2 SVGAGI. The CDR3 covers 14 residues. The ends were cut back, 0 bases at V and 5 bases at J, with 7 bases in the middle.

The rearrangement links TRBV10-3 to TRBJ2-7; 9 bases fit TRBD2. The germline V gene has CDR1 ENHRY and CDR2 SYGVKD. The CDR3 loop spans 20 amino acids. Trimming removed 3 bases from V and 0 bases from J; junction bases left unmatched: 18. This chain's CDR3 is CAISDPLGDLKAGGSYEQYF. DNA for the CDR3: TGTGCCATCAGTGATCCTCTCGGGGACCTTAAAGCGGGAGGCTCCTACGAGCAGTACTTC.

A note on this clonotype: Relative to the germline gene, one junction end is altered; a read error may explain this. This chain connects TRBV12-3 or TRBV12-4 to TRBJ1-1; D gene unclear. CDR3 length: 12 residues. The CDR3 bases are TGCAGCTACAGAATGGGCGGAACTGAAGCTTTCTTT. This sequence encodes CSYRMGGTEAFF.

The chain couples TRBV6-5 to TRBJ2-5; 10 bases are a match to TRBD1. This CDR3 contains 16 residues. Trimming removed 0 bases from V and 5 bases from J; junction bases left unmatched: 6. CDR1 and CDR2 (germline): MNHEY, SVGAGI. The CDR3 loop reads CASSYSGRQGAETQYF. The CDR3 DNA reads TGTGCCAGCAGTTACTCGGGAAGACAGGGGGCTGAGACCCAGTACTTC.